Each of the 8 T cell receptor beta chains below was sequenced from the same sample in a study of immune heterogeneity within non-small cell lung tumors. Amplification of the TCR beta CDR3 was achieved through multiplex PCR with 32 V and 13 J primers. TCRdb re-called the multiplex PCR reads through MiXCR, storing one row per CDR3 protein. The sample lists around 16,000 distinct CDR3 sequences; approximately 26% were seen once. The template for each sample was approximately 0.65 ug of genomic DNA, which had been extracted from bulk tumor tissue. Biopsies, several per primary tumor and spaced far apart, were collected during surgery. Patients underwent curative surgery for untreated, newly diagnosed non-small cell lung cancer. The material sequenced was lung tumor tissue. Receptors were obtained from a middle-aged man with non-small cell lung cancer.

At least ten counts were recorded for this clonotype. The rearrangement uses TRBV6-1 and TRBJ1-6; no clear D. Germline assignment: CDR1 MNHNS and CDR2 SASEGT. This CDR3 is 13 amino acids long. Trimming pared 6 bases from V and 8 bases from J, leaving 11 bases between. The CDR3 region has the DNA TGTGCCAGCAGGACGGAACGAGATTCACCCCTCCACTTT. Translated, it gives CASRTERDSPLHF.

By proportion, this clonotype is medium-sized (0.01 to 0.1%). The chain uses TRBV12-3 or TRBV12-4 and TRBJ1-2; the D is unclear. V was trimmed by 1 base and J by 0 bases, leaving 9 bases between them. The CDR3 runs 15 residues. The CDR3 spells CASSLVVGSNYGYTF. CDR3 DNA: TGTGCCAGCAGTTTAGTGGTAGGGTCTAACTATGGCTACACCTTC.

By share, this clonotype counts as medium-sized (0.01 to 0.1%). CDR3 DNA sequence: TGTGCCAGCAGCTCCCTGGACGTGGGCGATGGCTACACCTTC. This codes for CASSSLDVGDGYTF. This sequence joins TRBV11-1 and TRBJ1-2; no clear D gene. The V gene lost 4 bases and the J gene lost 6 bases, with 15 bases spanning the gap. The CDR3 spans 14 residues. The germline V gene encodes CDR1 SGHAT and CDR2 FQDESV (reference sequence). Filled out from reference TRBV11-1 and TRBJ1-2, the complete variable domain reads EAEVAQSPRYKITEKSQAVAFWCDPISGHATLYWYRQILGQGPELLVQFQDESVVDDSQLPKDRFSAERLKGVDSTLKIQPAELGDSAMYLCASSSLDVGDGYTFGSGTRLTVV.

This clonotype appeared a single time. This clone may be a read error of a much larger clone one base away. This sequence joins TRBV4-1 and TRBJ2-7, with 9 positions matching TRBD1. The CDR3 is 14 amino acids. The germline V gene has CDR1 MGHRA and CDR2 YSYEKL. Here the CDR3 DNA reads TGCGCCAGCAGCCCGCGGACAGGGGCCTACGAGAAGTACTTC. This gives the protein CASSPRTGAYEKYF.

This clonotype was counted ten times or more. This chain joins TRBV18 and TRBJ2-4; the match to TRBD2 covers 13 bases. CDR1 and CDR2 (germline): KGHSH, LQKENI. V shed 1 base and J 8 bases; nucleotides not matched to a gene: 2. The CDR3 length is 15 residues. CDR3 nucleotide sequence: TGTGCCAGCTCACCACGGACTAGCGGGAGAGACATTCAGTACTTC. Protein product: CASSPRTSGRDIQYF.

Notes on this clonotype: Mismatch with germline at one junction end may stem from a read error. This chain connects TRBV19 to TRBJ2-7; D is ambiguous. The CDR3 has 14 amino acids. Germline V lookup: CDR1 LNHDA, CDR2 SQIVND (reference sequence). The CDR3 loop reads CASKPGRRSYKQYF. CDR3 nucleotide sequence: TGTGCGAGTAAGCCCGGACGGCGGTCCTACAAGCAGTACTTC.

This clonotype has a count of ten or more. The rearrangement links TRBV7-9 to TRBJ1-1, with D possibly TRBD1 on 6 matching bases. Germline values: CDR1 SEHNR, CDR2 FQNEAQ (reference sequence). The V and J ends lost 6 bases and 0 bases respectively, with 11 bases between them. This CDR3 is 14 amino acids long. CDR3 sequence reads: CASRGGQLNTEAFF. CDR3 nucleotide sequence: TGTGCCAGCAGGGGTGGACAGCTGAACACTGAAGCTTTCTTT. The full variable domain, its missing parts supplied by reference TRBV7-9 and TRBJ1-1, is DTGVSQNPRHKITKRGQNVTFRCDPISEHNRLYWYRQTLGQGPEFLTYFQNEAQLEKSRLLSDRFSAERPKGSFSTLEIQRTEQGDSAMYLCASRGGQLNTEAFFGQGTRLTVV.

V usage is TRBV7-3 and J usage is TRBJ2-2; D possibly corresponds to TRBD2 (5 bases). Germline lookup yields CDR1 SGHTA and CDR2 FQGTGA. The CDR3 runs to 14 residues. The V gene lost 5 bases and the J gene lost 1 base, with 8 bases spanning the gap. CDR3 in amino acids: CASSQEGNTGELFF. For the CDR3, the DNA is TGTGCCAGCAGCCAAGAGGGGAACACCGGGGAGCTGTTTTTT. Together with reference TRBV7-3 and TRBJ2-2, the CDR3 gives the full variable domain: GAGVSQTPSNKVTEKGKYVELRCDPISGHTALYWYRQSLGQGPEFLIYFQGTGAADDSGLPNDRFFAVRPEGSVSTLKIQRTERGDSAVYLCASSQEGNTGELFFGEGSRLTVL.